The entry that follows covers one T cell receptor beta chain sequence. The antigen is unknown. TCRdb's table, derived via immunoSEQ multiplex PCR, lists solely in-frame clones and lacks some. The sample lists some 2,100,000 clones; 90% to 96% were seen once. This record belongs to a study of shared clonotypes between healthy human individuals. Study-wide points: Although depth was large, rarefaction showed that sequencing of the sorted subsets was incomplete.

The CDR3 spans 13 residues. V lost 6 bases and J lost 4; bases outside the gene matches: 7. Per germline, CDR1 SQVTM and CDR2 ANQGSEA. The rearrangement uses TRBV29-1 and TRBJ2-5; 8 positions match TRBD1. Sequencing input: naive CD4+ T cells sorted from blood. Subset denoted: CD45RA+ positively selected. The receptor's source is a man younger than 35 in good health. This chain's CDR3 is CSVDRASGETQYF. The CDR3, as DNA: TGCAGCGTGGACAGGGCTTCGGGAGAGACCCAGTACTTC. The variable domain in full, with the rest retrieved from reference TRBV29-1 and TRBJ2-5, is SAVISQKPSRDICQRGTSLTIQCQVDSQVTMMFWYRQQPGQSLTLIATANQGSEATYESGFVIDKFPISRPNLTFSTLTVSNMSPEDSSIYLCSVDRASGETQYFGPGTRLLVL.